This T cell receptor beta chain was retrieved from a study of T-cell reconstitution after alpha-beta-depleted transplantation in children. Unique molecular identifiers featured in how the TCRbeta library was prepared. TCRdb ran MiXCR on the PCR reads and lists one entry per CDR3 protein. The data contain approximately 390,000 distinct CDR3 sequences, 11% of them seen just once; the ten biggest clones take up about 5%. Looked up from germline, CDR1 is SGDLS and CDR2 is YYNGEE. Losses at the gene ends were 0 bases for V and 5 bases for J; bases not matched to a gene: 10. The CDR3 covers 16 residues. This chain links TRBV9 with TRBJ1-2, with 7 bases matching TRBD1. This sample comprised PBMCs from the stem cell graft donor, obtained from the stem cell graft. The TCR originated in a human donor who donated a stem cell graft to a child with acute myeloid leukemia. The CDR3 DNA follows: TGTGCCAGCAGCGTAGACCCTTCGACAGGGCGGTATGGCTACACCTTC. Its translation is CASSVDPSTGRYGYTF.